This TCR beta chain was captured in a study of T cell repertoires in cytomegalovirus infection. Whole-study context: Well-studied HLA-B-restricted epitopes and recently identified HLA-C-restricted epitopes of CMV were both used in the study. Public TCR beta signatures indicated both CMV infection and matching HLA type. Whole-study results and caveats: Using cumulative public TCR beta family frequency, the authors identified those who carried CMV together with the relevant HLA. CMV-specific TCR beta clonotypes restricted by HLA-C dominated the ex vivo response.

As for this clonotype: Its antigen remains unknown.

A single record per CDR3 protein comes from TCRdb applying MiXCR to the reads. The sample consists of 100,000 or so distinct CDR3 sequences, 25% to 30% of them appearing once. CDR3 length: 14 amino acids. The V end was cut by 1 base, the J end by 9 bases, with 14 bases between. The germline CDR1 and CDR2 sequences are MGHRA and YSYEKL. The chain links TRBV4-1 to TRBJ2-3; the D is unclear. This TCR came from a human donor in good health (CMV status not recorded). Some clones in this sample may be carry-over from other donors' samples. The specimen comprised CD8+ T cells from cultured PBMCs, sampled from culture after CMV antigen stimulation. CDR3: CASSQGWLAGTQYF. CDR3 nucleotides: TGCGCCAGCAGCCAAGGGTGGTTGGCCGGGACGCAGTATTTT.